This paragraph covers one T cell receptor (beta chain) sequence. The antigen is not known. The individuals who served as donors were healthy Caucasians living in Russia, aged roughly 6 to 90. V dropped 1 base and J dropped 0 bases, with 19 bases sitting between them. CDR3 size: 18 residues. Per the germline V gene, CDR1 is SGHDN and CDR2 is FVKESK. Using a J-beta primer mix together with a sample-barcoded 5' primer, a second PCR was run for roughly 6 to 11 cycles. A 12-random-nucleotide template-switch adaptor tagged each cDNA molecule. MiXCR, applied by TCRdb to the 5' RACE reads, yields one record per CDR3 protein. The sample shows about 1.1 million distinct CDR3 sequences, under 40% of them seen only once. These data originate in a study of blood T cells in healthy people across ages. Study observations and caveats: Nothing was known about donor CMV status, and this possibly confounded expanded clonotype changes.

This chain joins TRBV14 and TRBJ2-7, with TRBD2 as a possible D gene (5 bases). The source of this sequence is a man aged 18 to 29 in good health. The sequenced sample consisted of blood. The CDR3 region is CASSQGSSRYTSSYEQYF. The CDR3, as DNA: TGTGCCAGCAGCCAAGGTTCTAGCCGCTACACAAGCTCCTACGAGCAGTACTTC.